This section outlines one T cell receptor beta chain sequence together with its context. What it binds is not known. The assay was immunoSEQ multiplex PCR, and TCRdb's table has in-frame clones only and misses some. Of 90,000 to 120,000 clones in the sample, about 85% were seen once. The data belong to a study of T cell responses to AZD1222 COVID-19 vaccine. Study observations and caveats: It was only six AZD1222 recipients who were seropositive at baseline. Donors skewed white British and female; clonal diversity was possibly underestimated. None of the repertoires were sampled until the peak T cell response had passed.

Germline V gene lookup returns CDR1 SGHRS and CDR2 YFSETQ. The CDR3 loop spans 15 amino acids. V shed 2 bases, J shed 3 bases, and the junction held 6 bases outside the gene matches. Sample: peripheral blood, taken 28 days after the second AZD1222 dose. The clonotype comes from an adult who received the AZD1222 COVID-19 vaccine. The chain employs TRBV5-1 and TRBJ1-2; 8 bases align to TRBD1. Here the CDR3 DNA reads TGCGCCAGCAGCTTATTAGGACAGGGTGACTATGGCTACACCTTC. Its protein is CASSLLGQGDYGYTF.